Listed here is a single T cell receptor (beta chain). Measured with immunoSEQ multiplex PCR; TCRdb has only the in-frame clones, and not every one. Here the sample spans 110,000 or so clones, 80% to 90% being singletons. This sample was taken from a study of blood T cell repertoires in COVID-19. V was clipped by 5 bases and J by 3 bases, with 7 bases between them. From germline, CDR1 is SGHTA and CDR2 FQGNSA. The CDR3 covers 12 residues. This TCR came from a woman aged 50 to 60 with acute or convalescent COVID-19. V and J are TRBV7-2 and TRBJ1-1; no clear D. The source material was peripheral blood. The CDR3, as DNA: TGTGCCAGCAGCCCGGTGGACACTGAAGCTTTCTTT. This sequence encodes CASSPVDTEAFF.